The clone carrying this T cell receptor beta chain was counted only a few times. The participants were between roughly 18 and 100 years old and came from some 23 US areas. Participants had their cohort set by participant-reported clinical history. Cohort 3 donors were reported recovered after two negative PCRs, clearance, or symptom resolution. The sample originates from a study of blood T cell repertoires in COVID-19. In the source study's methods: Amplified reference gene primers provided the basis for estimating nucleated cell counts. Using immunoSEQ multiplex PCR, the repertoire was profiled, and TCRdb retains in-frame clones only, with some absent. D and trimming come from the DNA, and the V and J calls and clone size come from that table. The sample includes 150,000 to 200,000 clones, about 82% of them seen just once. This TCR was recovered from a woman aged 30 to 39 who had recovered from COVID-19. The source material was PBMCs or T cells enriched from blood (not recorded which).

The CDR3 is CASSKDRGKRTQYF. The CDR3 bases are TGTGCCAGCAGTAAGGACAGGGGGAAGAGAACCCAGTACTTC. The chain uses TRBV6-5 and TRBJ2-5; TRBD1 matches at 10 bases. There are 14 residues in the CDR3. Trimming cost V 5 bases and J 8 bases; bases outside gene matches: 8. Germline V lookup: CDR1 MNHEY, CDR2 SVGAGI.